The 23 T cell receptor beta chains below all came from one sample that was sequenced in a study of T cell clonotyping in hematopoietic cell transplantation. Using immunoSEQ multiplex PCR, the repertoire was profiled, and TCRdb retains in-frame clones only, with some absent. The sample records more than 7,500 clones, 95% to 98% being singletons. The specimen comprised peripheral blood mononuclear cells, sampled 100 days after allogeneic stem cell transplant. The receptor source for this set is a male patient in his sixties who had an allogeneic stem cell transplant from a related donor, so the T cells may come from the graft donor. Some clones in this sample may be carry-over from other donors' samples.

V and J are TRBV9 and TRBJ2-7; D gene ambiguous. This CDR3 contains 15 residues. The V end lost 2 bases, the J end lost 2 bases, and 14 bases lay between the germline ends. Germline CDR1 reads SGDLS; CDR2 reads YYNGEE. DNA of the CDR3: TGTGCCAGCAGCGTCCTGCCGAGCCACACCTACGAGCAGTACTTC. Translating gives CASSVLPSHTYEQYF.

This chain joins TRBV11-2 and TRBJ1-1; 7 nucleotides line up with TRBD1. CDR3 length: 14 residues. Trimming cost V 3 bases and J 1 base; bases outside gene matches: 2. Germline V gene sequence: CDR1 SGHAT, CDR2 FQNNGV. CDR3 region: CASSLRTGNTEAFF. The CDR3 DNA reads TGTGCCAGCAGCTTGCGGACAGGGAACACTGAAGCTTTCTTT. Together with reference TRBV11-2 and TRBJ1-1, the CDR3 gives the full variable domain: EAGVAQSPRYKIIEKRQSVAFWCNPISGHATLYWYQQILGQGPKLLIQFQNNGVVDDSQLPKDRFSAERLKGVDSTLKIQPAKLEDSAVYLCASSLRTGNTEAFFGQGTRLTVV.

This clone was counted once. The chain couples TRBV6-5 to TRBJ2-7; 7 bases agree with TRBD2. The CDR3 spans 13 residues. Germline CDR1 reads MNHEY; CDR2 reads SVGAGI. Losses at the gene ends were 9 bases for V and 1 base for J; bases not matched to a gene: 6. CDR3 protein: CASKRGGSYEQYF. As DNA, the CDR3 is TGTGCCAGTAAACGCGGGGGATCCTACGAGCAGTACTTC.

The CDR3 coding sequence is TGTGCCAGCAGCCCGCGGAAACAGGGGGGAAACACCATATATTTT. It encodes CASSPRKQGGNTIYF. The rearrangement joins TRBV13 to TRBJ1-3; 7 bases map to TRBD1. Trimming removed 5 bases from V and 4 bases from J; junction bases left unmatched: 8. Per germline, CDR1 PRHDT and CDR2 FYEKMQ (reference sequence). There are 15 residues in the CDR3.

The chain couples TRBV2 to TRBJ2-5; TRBD2 aligns across 7 bases. This CDR3 region has 15 residues. Germline CDR1 SNHLY, CDR2 FYNNEI. Losses at the gene ends were 7 bases for V and 4 bases for J; bases not matched to a gene: 12. CDR3 nucleotide sequence: TGTGCCAGCATCACCAGATGGGGGGGAGGAGAGACCCAGTACTTC. This sequence encodes CASITRWGGGETQYF. Full variable domain (outside the CDR3, taken from reference TRBV2 and TRBJ2-5): EPEVTQTPSHQVTQMGQEVILRCVPISNHLYFYWYRQILGQKVEFLVSFYNNEISEKSEIFDDQFSVERPDGSNFTLKIRSTKLEDSAMYFCASITRWGGGETQYFGPGTRLLVL.

CDR3 DNA sequence: TGTGCCAGCAGCTTAGTCCAGGAGGTAGATACGCAGTATTTT. It translates to CASSLVQEVDTQYF. The V and J genes are TRBV13 and TRBJ2-3; weak D call: TRBD2 (5 bases). V gave up 1 base and J gave up 5 bases, with 10 bases separating them. Germline CDR1 reads PRHDT; CDR2 reads FYEKMQ (reference sequence). The CDR3 length is 14 residues. The complete variable domain, with remaining parts taken from reference TRBV13 and TRBJ2-3, reads AAGVIQSPRHLIKEKRETATLKCYPIPRHDTVYWYQQGPGQDPQFLISFYEKMQSDKGSIPDRFSAQQFSDYHSELNMSSLELGDSALYFCASSLVQEVDTQYFGPGTRLTVL.

The genes are TRBV28 and TRBJ1-2; D call uncertain. Germline V CDR1 and CDR2: MDHEN, SYDVKM. V gave up 6 bases and J gave up 5 bases, with 10 bases separating them. The CDR3 has 12 residues. The CDR3 DNA sequence: TGTGCCAGCAGGTTCAAGTGGTATGGCTACACCTTC. Translated, it gives CASRFKWYGYTF.

This clone was seen once. V is TRBV6-5 and J is TRBJ1-5; TRBD1 agrees at 10 bases. Germline V gene sequence: CDR1 MNHEY, CDR2 SVGAGI. Trimming removed 6 bases from V and 2 bases from J; junction bases left unmatched: 4. This CDR3 spans 15 amino acids. The CDR3, as DNA: TGTGCCAGCAGGCTGACAGGGGGCGGCAATCAGCCCCAGCATTTT. It is translated as CASRLTGGGNQPQHF.

This clone was recorded once. The junction shows a germline mismatch at one end, possibly a read error. This chain joins TRBV7-7 and TRBJ2-3, with D possibly matching TRBD2 (6 bases). The CDR3 length is 15 residues. Per the germline V gene, CDR1 is SSHAT and CDR2 is FNYEAQ (reference sequence). CDR3 sequence (DNA): TGTGCTAGCAGCTTGGGACTTTCCAACACAGATACGCAGTATTTT. Residues: CASSLGLSNTDTQYF.

The gene calls are TRBV28 and TRBJ1-4; TRBD1 matches 7 bases. Per germline, CDR1 MDHEN and CDR2 SYDVKM. There are 15 residues in the CDR3. J lost 3 bases, V lost 7 bases, and 8 bases had no gene match. For the CDR3, the DNA is TGTGCCAGCACCCAAAGGGGACAGCCTAATGAAAAACTGTTTTTT. The encoded protein is CASTQRGQPNEKLFF.

This clone came up once. The CDR3 is CASRERTSGAFTDTQYF. DNA of the CDR3: TGTGCCAGCAGAGAACGGACTAGCGGGGCTTTCACAGATACGCAGTATTTT. The chain couples TRBV28 to TRBJ2-3; 12 nucleotides agree with TRBD2. The CDR3 sequence is 17 residues long. Germline loops: CDR1 MDHEN, CDR2 SYDVKM. With V trimmed by 6 bases and J by 2 bases, 9 bases remained unmatched.

The rearrangement uses TRBV19 and TRBJ1-2; D possibly corresponds to TRBD1 (6 bases). The length of the CDR3 is 14 residues. CDR1 and CDR2 (germline): LNHDA, SQIVND (reference sequence). V lost 5 bases to trimming and J lost 4 bases, with 14 bases between them. The CDR3 nucleotides read TGTGCCAGTAGTCTAGCACGGGACACCTATGGCTACACCTTC. As protein: CASSLARDTYGYTF.

The chain is built from TRBV6-5 and TRBJ2-1, with a possible D match to TRBD2 (7 bases). V gave up 3 bases and J gave up 8 bases, with 17 bases separating them. The germline CDR1 and CDR2 sequences are MNHEY and SVGAGI. The CDR3 runs to 15 residues. The DNA for the CDR3 is TGTGCCAGCAGTTATTTCGGGGGGCCCGCCTATGAGCAGTTCTTC. Residues: CASSYFGGPAYEQFF.

This CDR3 reads CASSLGGTGGNQPQHF. For the CDR3, the DNA is TGTGCCAGCAGCTTGGGGGGGACAGGGGGAAATCAGCCCCAGCATTTT. The chain is built from TRBV5-4 and TRBJ1-5; 11 bases match TRBD1. The CDR3 is made up of 16 amino acids. Germline V gives CDR1 SGHNT, CDR2 YYREEE (reference sequence). V gave up 0 bases and J gave up 4 bases; unmatched junction bases: 3.

V usage is TRBV7-9 and J usage is TRBJ1-1; D is perhaps TRBD1 (6 bases). Deletions cut 5 bases from V and 0 bases from J, with 13 bases between. The length of the CDR3 is 15 residues. The germline V gene encodes CDR1 SEHNR and CDR2 FQNEAQ (reference sequence). This CDR3 is CASSPAGTLNTEAFF. CDR3 sequence (DNA): TGTGCCAGCAGCCCCGCCGGGACATTGAACACTGAAGCTTTCTTT.

This clone was seen a single time. The J gene is TRBJ1-2, the V gene TRBV14; possibly TRBD1 for D (6 bases). Germline loops: CDR1 SGHDN, CDR2 FVKESK. The V end was cut by 2 bases, the J end by 8 bases, with 15 bases between. The CDR3 covers 14 residues. The CDR3 DNA sequence: TGTGCCAGCAGCCAATTAGGGCAGGGGCTCGGCTACACCTTC. This translates into CASSQLGQGLGYTF.

The rearrangement links TRBV4-2 to TRBJ2-5; the D is unclear. Looked up from germline, CDR1 is LGHNA and CDR2 is YNFKEQ. This CDR3 is built from 13 residues. The V and J ends lost 2 bases and 2 bases respectively, with 6 bases between them. CDR3 sequence reads: CASSQNRQETQYF. The CDR3 region has the DNA TGTGCCAGCAGCCAAAACAGACAAGAGACCCAGTACTTC.

The chain has TRBV29-1 and TRBJ1-1; maybe TRBD1 (6 bases). Trimming removed 6 bases at V and 4 bases at J, with 18 bases between. The CDR3 loop spans 14 amino acids. CDR1 and CDR2 (germline): SQVTM, ANQGSEA. The CDR3 region is CSVEANRVSTEAFF. In DNA, the CDR3 is TGCAGCGTAGAGGCCAACAGGGTTTCCACTGAAGCTTTCTTT.

V usage is TRBV20-1 and J usage is TRBJ2-3; D is ambiguous. The germline V gene has CDR1 DFQATT and CDR2 SNEGSKA (reference sequence). This CDR3 has 11 residues. V was clipped by 5 bases and J by 1 base, with 4 bases between them. CDR3 in amino acids: CSAGRTDTQYF. DNA for the CDR3: TGCAGTGCTGGGCGCACAGATACGCAGTATTTT.

This clone occurred a few times. The rearrangement links TRBV28 to TRBJ2-6; D uncertain. Trimming shortened V by 7 bases and J by 0 bases, and 10 bases separated the two germline ends. Germline V CDR1 and CDR2: MDHEN, SYDVKM. This CDR3 has 15 amino acids. Here the CDR3 DNA reads TGTGCCAGCACAACTCAGCCCTCTGGGGCCAACGTCCTGACTTTC. Translation gives CASTTQPSGANVLTF. The full variable domain, completed using reference TRBV28 and TRBJ2-6, is DVKVTQSSRYLVKRTGEKVFLECVQDMDHENMFWYRQDPGLGLRLIYFSYDVKMKEKGDIPEGYSVSREKKERFSLILESASTNQTSMYLCASTTQPSGANVLTFGAGSRLTVL.

This chain uses TRBV6-4 with TRBJ2-2; weak D call: TRBD2 (6 bases). The CDR3 runs to 16 residues. Trimming took 0 bases from V and 4 from J, leaving 12 bases between them. From germline, CDR1 is MRHNA and CDR2 SNTAGT. CDR3 protein: CASSDSFREVTGELFF. As DNA, the CDR3 is TGTGCCAGCAGTGACTCGTTTAGGGAGGTCACCGGGGAGCTGTTTTTT.

The chain carries TRBV7-2 and TRBJ1-2; 7 bases agree with TRBD1. The V gene's germline CDR1 is SGHTA and CDR2 FQGNSA. V dropped 2 bases and J dropped 7; count of bases not matched to a gene: 10. The CDR3 totals 15 residues. The CDR3 DNA reads as TGTGCCAGCAGCTTACCCCCAAGGGGGCGAATTGGCTACACCTTC. Protein product: CASSLPPRGRIGYTF.

This clone was seen only once. V and J are TRBV30 and TRBJ2-2, with TRBD1 as a possible D gene (7 bases). This CDR3 is built from 15 residues. Germline CDR1 and CDR2: GTSNPN and SVGIG (reference sequence). The V and J ends lost 3 bases and 1 base respectively, with 12 bases between them. CDR3 DNA sequence: TGTGCCTGGAGCGGGGGACAGCTGAACACCGGGGAGCTGTTTTTT. Its protein is CAWSGGQLNTGELFF.